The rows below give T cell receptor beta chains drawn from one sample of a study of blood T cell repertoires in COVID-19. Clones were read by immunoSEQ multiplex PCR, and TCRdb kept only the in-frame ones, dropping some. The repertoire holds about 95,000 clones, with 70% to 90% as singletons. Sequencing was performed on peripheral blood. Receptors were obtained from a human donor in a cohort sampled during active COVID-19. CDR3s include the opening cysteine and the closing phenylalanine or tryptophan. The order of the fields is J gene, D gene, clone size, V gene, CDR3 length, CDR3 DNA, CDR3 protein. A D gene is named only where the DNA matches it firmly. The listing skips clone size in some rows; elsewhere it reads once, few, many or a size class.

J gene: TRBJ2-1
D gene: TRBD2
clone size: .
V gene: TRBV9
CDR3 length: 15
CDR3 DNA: TGTGCCAGCAGCCCCGGGACTAGCGGGGCACTAGCGAAGTTCTTC
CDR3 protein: CASSPGTSGALAKFF

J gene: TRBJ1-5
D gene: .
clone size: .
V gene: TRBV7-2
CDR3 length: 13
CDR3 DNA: TGTGCCAGCAGCGAGAGGGAAAATTCGCCCCAGCATTTT
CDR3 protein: CASSERENSPQHF

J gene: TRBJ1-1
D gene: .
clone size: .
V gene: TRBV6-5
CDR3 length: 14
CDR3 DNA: TGTGCCAGCAGTTACGGCGGGGTAGGGACTGAAGCTTTCTTT
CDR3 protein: CASSYGGVGTEAFF

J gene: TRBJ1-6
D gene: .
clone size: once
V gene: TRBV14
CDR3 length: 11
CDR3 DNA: TGTGCCAGCAGTTCGGGTGAGCCCCTCCACTTT
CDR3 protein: CASSSGEPLHF

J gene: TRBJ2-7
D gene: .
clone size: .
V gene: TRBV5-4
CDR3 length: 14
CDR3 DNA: TGTGCCAGCAGCTCCCGGGGTGCCTCCTACGAGCAGTACTTC
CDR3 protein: CASSSRGASYEQYF

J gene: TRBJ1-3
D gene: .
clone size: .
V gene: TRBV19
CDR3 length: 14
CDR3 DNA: TGTGCCAGTAGTCTTCCGAGTTCTGGAAACACCATATATTTT
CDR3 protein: CASSLPSSGNTIYF

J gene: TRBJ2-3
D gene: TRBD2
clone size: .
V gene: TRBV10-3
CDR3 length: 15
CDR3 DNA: TGTGCCATCAGTGACGGTCGGGGGGGAACAGATACGCAGTATTTT
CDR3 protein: CAISDGRGGTDTQYF

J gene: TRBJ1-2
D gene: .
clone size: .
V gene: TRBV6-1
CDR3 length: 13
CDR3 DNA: TGTGCCAGCAGTGAAGGGCAGAACTATGGCTACACCTTC
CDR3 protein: CASSEGQNYGYTF

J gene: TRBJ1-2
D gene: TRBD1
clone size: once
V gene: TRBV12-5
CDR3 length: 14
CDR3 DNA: TGTGCTAGTGGCCACGGACAGGGAAACTATGGCTACACCTTC
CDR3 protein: CASGHGQGNYGYTF

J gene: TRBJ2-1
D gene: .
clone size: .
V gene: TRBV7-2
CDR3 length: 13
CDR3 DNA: TGTGCCAGCAGCTTAGAGAGAGAGAATGAGCAGTTCTTC
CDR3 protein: CASSLERENEQFF

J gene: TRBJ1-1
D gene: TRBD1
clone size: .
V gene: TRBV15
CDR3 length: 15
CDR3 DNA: TGTGCCACCAGCCGAGCGGGGACAGGGAATACTGAAGCTTTCTTT
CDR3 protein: CATSRAGTGNTEAFF

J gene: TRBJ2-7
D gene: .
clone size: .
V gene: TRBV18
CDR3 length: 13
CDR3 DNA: TGTGCCAGCTCACCATTCGGGGGCTACGAGCAGTACTTC
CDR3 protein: CASSPFGGYEQYF

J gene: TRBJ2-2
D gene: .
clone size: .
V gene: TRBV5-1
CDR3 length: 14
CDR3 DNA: TGCGCCAGCAGCCCCCGGGGAGGTACCGGGGAGCTGTTTTTT
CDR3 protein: CASSPRGGTGELFF

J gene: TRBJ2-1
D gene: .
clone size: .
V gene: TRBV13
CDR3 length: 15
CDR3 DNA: TGTGCCAGCAGCTTAGTTTCAGGGTCCTACAATGAGCAGTTCTTC
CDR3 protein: CASSLVSGSYNEQFF

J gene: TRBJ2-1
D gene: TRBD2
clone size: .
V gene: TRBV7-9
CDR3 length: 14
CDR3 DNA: TGTGCCAGCAGTTCGAGCGGGGGTTTGGGTGAGCAGTTCTTC
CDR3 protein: CASSSSGGLGEQFF

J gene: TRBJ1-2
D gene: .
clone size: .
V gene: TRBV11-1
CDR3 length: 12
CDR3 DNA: TGTGCCAGCAGCCTATCCGGGAGTGGCTACACCTTC
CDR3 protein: CASSLSGSGYTF

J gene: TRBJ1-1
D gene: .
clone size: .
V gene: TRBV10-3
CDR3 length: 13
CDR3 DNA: TGTGCCATCACCGCGACAGACCGAACCAAAGCTTTCTTT
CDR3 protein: CAITATDRTKAFF

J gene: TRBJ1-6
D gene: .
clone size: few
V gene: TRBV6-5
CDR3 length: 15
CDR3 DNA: TGTGCCAGCAGTTACACTACAGGGAATAATTCACCCCTCCACTTT
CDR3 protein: CASSYTTGNNSPLHF

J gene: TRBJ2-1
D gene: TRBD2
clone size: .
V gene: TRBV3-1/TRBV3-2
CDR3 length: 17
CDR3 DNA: TGTGCCAGCAGCTCTACTAGCGGGGGGACCAACTACAATGAGCAGTTCTTC
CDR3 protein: CASSSTSGGTNYNEQFF

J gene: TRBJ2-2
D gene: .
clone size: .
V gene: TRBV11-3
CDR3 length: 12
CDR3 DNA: TGTGCCAGCAGCTACTACACCGGGGAGCTGTTTTTT
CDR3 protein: CASSYYTGELFF

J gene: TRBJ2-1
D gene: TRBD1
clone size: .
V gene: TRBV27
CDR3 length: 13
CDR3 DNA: TGTGCCAGCAGTTCCGGGACAGACAATGAGCAGTTCTTC
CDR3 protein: CASSSGTDNEQFF

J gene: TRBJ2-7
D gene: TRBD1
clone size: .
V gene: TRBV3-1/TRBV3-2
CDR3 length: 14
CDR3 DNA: TGTGCTAGCACCAGGACAGGACGATCCTACGAGCAGTACTTC
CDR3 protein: CASTRTGRSYEQYF

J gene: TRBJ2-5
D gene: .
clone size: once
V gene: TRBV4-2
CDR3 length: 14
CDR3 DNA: TGTGCCAGCAGCCAAGATTTGGGGGGTAAGACCCAGTACTTC
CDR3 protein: CASSQDLGGKTQYF

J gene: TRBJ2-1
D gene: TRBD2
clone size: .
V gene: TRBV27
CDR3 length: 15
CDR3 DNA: TGTGCCAGCAATTCCGGGACTAGGGCCTACAATGAGCAGTTCTTC
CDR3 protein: CASNSGTRAYNEQFF

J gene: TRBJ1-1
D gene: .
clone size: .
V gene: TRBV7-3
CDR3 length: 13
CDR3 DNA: TGTGCCAGCACCCCAAGGTGGGAGGCTGAAGCTTTCTTT
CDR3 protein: CASTPRWEAEAFF

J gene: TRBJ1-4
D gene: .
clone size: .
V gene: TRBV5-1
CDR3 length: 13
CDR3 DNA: TGCGCCAGCAGCTCGCGGGACCCCGAAAAACTGTTTTTT
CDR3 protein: CASSSRDPEKLFF

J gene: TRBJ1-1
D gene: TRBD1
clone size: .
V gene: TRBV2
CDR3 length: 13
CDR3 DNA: TGTGCCGGGACGGGACAGGCGGGCACTGAAGCTTTCTTT
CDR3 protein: CAGTGQAGTEAFF

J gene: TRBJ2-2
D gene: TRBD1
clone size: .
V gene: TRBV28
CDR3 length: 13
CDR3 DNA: TGTGCCTCCTCGGACAGGGGCACCGGGGAGCTGTTTTTT
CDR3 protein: CASSDRGTGELFF

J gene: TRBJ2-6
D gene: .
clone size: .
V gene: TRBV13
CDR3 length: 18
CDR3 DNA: TGTGCCAGCAGCTTAGGGGAGGGATCCAACTCTGGGGCCAACGTCCTGACTTTC
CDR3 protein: CASSLGEGSNSGANVLTF

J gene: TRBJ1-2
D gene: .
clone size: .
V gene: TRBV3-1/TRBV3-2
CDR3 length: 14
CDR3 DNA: TGTGCCAGCAGCCAAGACTCACAGTACTATGGCTACACCTTC
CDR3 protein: CASSQDSQYYGYTF

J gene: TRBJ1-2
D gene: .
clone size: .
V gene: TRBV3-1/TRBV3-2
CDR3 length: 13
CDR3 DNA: TGTGCCAGCAGCCGGGTCCCGGGGGGCGGCTACACCTTC
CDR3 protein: CASSRVPGGGYTF

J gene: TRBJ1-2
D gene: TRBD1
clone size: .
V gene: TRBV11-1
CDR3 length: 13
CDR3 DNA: TGTGCCAGCAGCGCCGGGACAGGGCATGGCTACACCTTC
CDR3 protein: CASSAGTGHGYTF

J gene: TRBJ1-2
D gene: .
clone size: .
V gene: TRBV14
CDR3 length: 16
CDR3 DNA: TGTGCCAGCAGCCAAGGTACAGGGTCGAGAGGAGCTGGCTACACCTTC
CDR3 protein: CASSQGTGSRGAGYTF

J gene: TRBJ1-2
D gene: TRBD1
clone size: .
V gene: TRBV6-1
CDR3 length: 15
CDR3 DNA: TGTGCCAGCAGTGAAGTCGGCAGGGGGCTTGGGGGCTACACCTTC
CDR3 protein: CASSEVGRGLGGYTF

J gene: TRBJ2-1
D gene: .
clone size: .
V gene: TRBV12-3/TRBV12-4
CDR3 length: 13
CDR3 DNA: TGTGCCAGCAGTTCAAGGAGTTGGAGTGAGCAGTTCTTC
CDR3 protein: CASSSRSWSEQFF

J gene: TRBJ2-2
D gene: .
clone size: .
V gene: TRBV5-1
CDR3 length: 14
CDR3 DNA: TGCGCCAGCAGCCCGGTTACGAACACCGGGGAGCTGTTTTTT
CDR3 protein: CASSPVTNTGELFF

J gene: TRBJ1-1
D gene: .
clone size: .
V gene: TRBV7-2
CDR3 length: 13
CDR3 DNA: TGTGCCAGCAGCTTAGATCGGGGGACTGAAGCTTTCTTT
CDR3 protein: CASSLDRGTEAFF

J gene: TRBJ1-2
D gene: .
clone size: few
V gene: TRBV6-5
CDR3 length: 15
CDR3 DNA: TGTGCCAGCAGTTCCACCCTAGGGACAACCTATGGCTACACCTTC
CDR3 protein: CASSSTLGTTYGYTF

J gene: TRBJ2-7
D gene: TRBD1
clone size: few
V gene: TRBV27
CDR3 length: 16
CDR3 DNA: TGTGCCAGCAGTCCCACCCCCGGGACAGGGGTGTACGAGCAGTACTTC
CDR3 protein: CASSPTPGTGVYEQYF

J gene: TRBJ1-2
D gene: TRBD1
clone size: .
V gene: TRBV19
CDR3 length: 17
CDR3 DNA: TGTGCCAGTACCTCCGGGACAGGGTTATTTGAATACTATGGCTACACCTTC
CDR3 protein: CASTSGTGLFEYYGYTF

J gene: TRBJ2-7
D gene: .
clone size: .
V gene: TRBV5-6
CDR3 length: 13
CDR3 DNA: TGTGCCAGCAGTTTCTCTGCAGGTAACGAGCAGTACTTC
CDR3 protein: CASSFSAGNEQYF

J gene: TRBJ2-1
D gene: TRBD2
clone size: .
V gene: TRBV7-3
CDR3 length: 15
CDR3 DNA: TGTGCCAGCAGCCAGACGGGGGGGCCAAGCAATGAGCAGTTCTTC
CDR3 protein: CASSQTGGPSNEQFF

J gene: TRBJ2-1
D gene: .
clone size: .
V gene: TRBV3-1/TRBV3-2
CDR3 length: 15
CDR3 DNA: TGTGCCAGCAGCCATTCGGGTCTATCCTACAATGAGCAGTTCTTC
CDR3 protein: CASSHSGLSYNEQFF

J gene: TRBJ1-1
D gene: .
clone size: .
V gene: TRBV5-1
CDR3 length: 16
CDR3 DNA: TGCGCCAGCGTCCCCTTGGGGGGGGAAATAGACACTGAAGCTTCCTTT
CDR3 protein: CASVPLGGEIDTEASF

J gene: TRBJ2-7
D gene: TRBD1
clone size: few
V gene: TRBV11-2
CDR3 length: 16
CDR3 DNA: TGTGCCAGCAGCATCCTCACAGGGGGCTTCCCCTACGAGCAGTACTTC
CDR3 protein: CASSILTGGFPYEQYF